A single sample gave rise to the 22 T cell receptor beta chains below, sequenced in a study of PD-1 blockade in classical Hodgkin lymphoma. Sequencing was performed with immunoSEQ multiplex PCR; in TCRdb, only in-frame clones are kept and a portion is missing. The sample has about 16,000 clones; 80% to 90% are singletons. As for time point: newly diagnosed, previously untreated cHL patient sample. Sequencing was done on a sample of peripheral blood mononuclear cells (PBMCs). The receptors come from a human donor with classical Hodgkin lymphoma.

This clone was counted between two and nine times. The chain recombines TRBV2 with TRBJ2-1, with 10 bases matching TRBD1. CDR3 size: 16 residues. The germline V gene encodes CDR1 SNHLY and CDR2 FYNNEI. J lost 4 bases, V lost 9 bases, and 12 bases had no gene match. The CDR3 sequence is CARSSGQGNEYNEQFF. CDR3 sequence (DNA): TGTGCCAGATCATCGGGACAGGGGAATGAGTACAATGAGCAGTTCTTC. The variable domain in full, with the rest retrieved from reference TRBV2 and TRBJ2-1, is EPEVTQTPSHQVTQMGQEVILRCVPISNHLYFYWYRQILGQKVEFLVSFYNNEISEKSEIFDDQFSVERPDGSNFTLKIRSTKLEDSAMYFCARSSGQGNEYNEQFFGPGTRLTVL.

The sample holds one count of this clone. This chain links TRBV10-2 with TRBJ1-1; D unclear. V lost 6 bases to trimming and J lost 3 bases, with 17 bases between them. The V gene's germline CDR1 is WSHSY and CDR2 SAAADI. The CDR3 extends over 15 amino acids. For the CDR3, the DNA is TGCGCCAGCAGACCCCCGAGCCCGGAGGACACTGAAGCTTTCTTT. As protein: CASRPPSPEDTEAFF.

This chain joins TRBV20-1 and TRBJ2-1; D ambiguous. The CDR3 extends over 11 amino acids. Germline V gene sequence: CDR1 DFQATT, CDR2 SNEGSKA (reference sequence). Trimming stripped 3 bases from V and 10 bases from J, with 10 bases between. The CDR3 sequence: CSASELAEQFF. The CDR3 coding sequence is TGCAGTGCTAGCGAGCTGGCCGAGCAGTTCTTC.

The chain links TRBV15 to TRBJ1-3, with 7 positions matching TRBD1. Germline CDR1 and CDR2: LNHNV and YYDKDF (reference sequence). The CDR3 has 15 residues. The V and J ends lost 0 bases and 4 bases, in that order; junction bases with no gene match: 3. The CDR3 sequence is CATSRDLGQGNTIYF. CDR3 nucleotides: TGTGCCACCAGCAGAGATTTGGGACAGGGAAACACCATATATTTT.

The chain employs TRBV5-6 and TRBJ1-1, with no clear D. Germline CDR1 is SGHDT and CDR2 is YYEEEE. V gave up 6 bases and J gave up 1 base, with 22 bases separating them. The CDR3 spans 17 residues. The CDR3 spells CASIPSGRGKRNTEAFF. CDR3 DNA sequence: TGTGCCAGCATCCCGTCCGGCAGAGGGAAAAGGAACACTGAAGCTTTCTTT.

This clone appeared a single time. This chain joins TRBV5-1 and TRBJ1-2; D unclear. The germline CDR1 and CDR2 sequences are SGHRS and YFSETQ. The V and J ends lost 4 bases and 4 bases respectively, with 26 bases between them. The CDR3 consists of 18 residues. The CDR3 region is CASSLTELTRNSPYGYTF. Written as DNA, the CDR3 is TGCGCCAGCAGCCTGACGGAGCTAACAAGGAATTCACCCTATGGCTACACCTTC.

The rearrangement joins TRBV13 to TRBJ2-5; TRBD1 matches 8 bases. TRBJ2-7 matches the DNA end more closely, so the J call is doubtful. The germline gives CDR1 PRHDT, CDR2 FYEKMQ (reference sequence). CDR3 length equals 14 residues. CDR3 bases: TGTGCCAGCAGCCAGGCAGGGGGCGCCTACGAGCAGTACTTC. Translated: CASSQAGGAYEQYF.

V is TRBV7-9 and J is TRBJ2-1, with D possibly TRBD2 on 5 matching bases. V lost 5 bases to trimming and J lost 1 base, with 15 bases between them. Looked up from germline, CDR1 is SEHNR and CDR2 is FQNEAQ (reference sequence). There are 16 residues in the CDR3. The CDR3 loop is CASSPRPLASYNEQFF. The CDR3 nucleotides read TGTGCCAGCAGCCCACGCCCGTTAGCGTCCTACAATGAGCAGTTCTTC. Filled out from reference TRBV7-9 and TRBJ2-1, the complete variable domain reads DTGVSQNPRHKITKRGQNVTFRCDPISEHNRLYWYRQTLGQGPEFLTYFQNEAQLEKSRLLSDRFSAERPKGSFSTLEIQRTEQGDSAMYLCASSPRPLASYNEQFFGPGTRLTVL.

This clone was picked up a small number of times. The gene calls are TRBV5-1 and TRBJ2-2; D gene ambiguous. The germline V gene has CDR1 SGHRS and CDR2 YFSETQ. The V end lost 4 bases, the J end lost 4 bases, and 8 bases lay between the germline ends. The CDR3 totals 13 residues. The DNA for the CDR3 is TGCGCCAGCAGCCCGGGTCCCACCGGGGAGCTGTTTTTT. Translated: CASSPGPTGELFF.

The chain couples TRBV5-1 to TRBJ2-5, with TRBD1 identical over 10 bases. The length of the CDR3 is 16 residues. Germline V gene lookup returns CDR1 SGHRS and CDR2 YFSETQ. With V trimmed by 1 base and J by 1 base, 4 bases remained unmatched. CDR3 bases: TGCGCCAGCAGCTTGTCTGGACAGGGGGTCCAAGAGACCCAGTACTTC. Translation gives CASSLSGQGVQETQYF.

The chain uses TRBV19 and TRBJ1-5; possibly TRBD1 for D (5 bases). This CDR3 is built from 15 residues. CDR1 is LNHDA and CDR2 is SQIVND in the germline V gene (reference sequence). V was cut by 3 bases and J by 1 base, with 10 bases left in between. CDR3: CASSMAGTSNQPQHF. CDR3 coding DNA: TGTGCCAGTAGTATGGCAGGGACGAGCAATCAGCCCCAGCATTTT.

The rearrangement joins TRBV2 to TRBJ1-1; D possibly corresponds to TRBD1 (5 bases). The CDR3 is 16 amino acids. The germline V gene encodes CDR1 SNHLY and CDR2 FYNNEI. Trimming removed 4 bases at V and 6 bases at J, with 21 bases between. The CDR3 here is CASSASPGPPGAEAFF. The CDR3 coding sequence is TGTGCCAGCAGTGCATCCCCGGGGCCCCCAGGCGCTGAAGCTTTCTTT.

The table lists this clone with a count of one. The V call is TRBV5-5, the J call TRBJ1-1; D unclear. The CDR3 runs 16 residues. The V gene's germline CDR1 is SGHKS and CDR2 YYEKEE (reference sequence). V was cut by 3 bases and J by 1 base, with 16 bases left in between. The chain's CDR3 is CASSSLIGGENTEAFF. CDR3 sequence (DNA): TGTGCCAGCAGCTCCCTCATCGGCGGGGAGAACACTGAAGCTTTCTTT.

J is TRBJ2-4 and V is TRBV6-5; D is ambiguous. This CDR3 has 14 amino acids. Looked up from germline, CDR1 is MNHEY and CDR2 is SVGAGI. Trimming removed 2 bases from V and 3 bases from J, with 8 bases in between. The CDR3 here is CASSYTIDKNIQYF. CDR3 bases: TGTGCCAGCAGTTACACTATAGACAAAAACATTCAGTACTTC.

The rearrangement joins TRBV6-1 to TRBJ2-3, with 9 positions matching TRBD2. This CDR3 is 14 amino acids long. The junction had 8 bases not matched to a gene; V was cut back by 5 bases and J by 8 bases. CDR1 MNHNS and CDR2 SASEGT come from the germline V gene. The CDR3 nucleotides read TGTGCCAGCAGTTCTTTAGCGGGAGTAGGTACGCAGTATTTT. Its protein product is CASSSLAGVGTQYF.

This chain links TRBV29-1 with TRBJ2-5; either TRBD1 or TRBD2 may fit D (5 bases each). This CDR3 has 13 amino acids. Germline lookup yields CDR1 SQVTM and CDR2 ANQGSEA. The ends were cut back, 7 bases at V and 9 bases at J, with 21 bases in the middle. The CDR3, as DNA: TGCAGCGGTGGGGCCGCGGTACCGAGGGCCCAGTACTTC. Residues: CSGGAAVPRAQYF.

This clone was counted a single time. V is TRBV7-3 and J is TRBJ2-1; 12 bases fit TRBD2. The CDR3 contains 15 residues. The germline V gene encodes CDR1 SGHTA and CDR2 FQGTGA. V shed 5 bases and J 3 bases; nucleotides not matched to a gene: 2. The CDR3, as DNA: TGTGCCAGCAGCCCGGGACTAGCGGGCTACAATGAGCAGTTCTTC. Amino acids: CASSPGLAGYNEQFF. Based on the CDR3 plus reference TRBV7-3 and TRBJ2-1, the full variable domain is GAGVSQTPSNKVTEKGKYVELRCDPISGHTALYWYRQSLGQGPEFLIYFQGTGAADDSGLPNDRFFAVRPEGSVSTLKIQRTERGDSAVYLCASSPGLAGYNEQFFGPGTRLTVL.

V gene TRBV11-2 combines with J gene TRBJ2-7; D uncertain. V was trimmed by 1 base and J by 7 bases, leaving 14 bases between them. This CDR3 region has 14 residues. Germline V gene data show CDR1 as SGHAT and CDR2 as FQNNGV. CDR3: CASSLVARSLEQYF. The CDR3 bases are TGTGCCAGCAGCTTAGTAGCCAGGTCTTTAGAGCAGTACTTC.

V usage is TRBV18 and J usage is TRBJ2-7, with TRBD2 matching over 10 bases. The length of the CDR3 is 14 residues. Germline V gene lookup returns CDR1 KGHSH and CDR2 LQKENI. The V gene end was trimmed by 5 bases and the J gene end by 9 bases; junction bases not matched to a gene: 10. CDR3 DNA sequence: TGTGCCAGCTCATCGGCTAGCGGGAGCGCGTCGCAGTACTTC. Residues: CASSSASGSASQYF. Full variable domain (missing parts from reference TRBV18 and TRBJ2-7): NAGVMQNPRHLVRRRGQEARLRCSPMKGHSHVYWYRQLPEEGLKFMVYLQKENIIDESGMPKERFSAEFPKEGPSILRIQQVVRGDSAAYFCASSSASGSASQYFGPGTRLTVT.

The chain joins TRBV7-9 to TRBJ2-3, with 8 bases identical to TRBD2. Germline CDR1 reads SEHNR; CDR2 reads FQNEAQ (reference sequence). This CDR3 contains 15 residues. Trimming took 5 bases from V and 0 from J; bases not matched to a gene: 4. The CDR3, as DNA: TGTGCCAGCAGCCTTACTAGCGGAAGCACAGATACGCAGTATTTT. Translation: CASSLTSGSTDTQYF. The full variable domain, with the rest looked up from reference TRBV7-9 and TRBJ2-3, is DTGVSQNPRHKITKRGQNVTFRCDPISEHNRLYWYRQTLGQGPEFLTYFQNEAQLEKSRLLSDRFSAERPKGSFSTLEIQRTEQGDSAMYLCASSLTSGSTDTQYFGPGTRLTVL.

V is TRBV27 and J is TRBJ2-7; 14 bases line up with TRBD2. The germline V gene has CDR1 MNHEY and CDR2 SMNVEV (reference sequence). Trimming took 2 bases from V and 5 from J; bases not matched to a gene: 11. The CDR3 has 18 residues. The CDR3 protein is CASSLIGTSGSFSNEQYF. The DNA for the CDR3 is TGTGCCAGCAGTTTAATTGGGACTAGCGGGAGTTTTTCCAACGAGCAGTACTTC.

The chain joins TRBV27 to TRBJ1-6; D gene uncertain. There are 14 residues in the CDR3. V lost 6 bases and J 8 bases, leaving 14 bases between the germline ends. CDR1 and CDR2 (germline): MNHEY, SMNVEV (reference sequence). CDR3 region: CASSRRGGYSPLHF. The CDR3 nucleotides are TGTGCCAGCAGCCGTCGAGGAGGGTATTCACCCCTCCACTTT.